Listed below are T cell receptor beta chains from one sample, sequenced in a study of molecular identifiers for immune sequencing clone quantification. TCRdb reanalysed the PCR reads using MiXCR and keeps one entry per CDR3 protein. There are tens of thousands of distinct CDR3 sequences in the sample; 18% occur only once, and about 1.5% lies in the top ten. Sequencing used naive CD8+ T cells from blood, with Jurkat cell RNA spiked in. The receptors were sampled from a human donor in good health. Some libraries in this study had Jurkat cell RNA spiked in. Each CDR3 is given with its conserved first and last residue. Each record gives: V gene, J gene, CDR3 length, CDR3 protein.

v_gene: TRBV20-1
j_gene: TRBJ1-1
len: 14
CDR3aa: CSAGKQGDHTEAFF

v_gene: TRBV7-6
j_gene: TRBJ2-1
len: 15
CDR3aa: CASSLRDSGYNEQFF

v_gene: TRBV19
j_gene: TRBJ2-7
len: 15
CDR3aa: CASSIGVGPSYEQYF

v_gene: TRBV7-9
j_gene: TRBJ2-7
len: 13
CDR3aa: CASSSPMRYEQYF

v_gene: TRBV6-5
j_gene: TRBJ2-1
len: 12
CDR3aa: CASLAGRGEQFF

v_gene: TRBV12-3/TRBV12-4
j_gene: TRBJ2-7
len: 15
CDR3aa: CASSLLAVPSYEQYF

v_gene: TRBV4-1
j_gene: TRBJ2-1
len: 17
CDR3aa: CASSQVGGLAGNNEQFF

v_gene: TRBV6-2/TRBV6-3
j_gene: TRBJ2-7
len: 15
CDR3aa: CASKKIRDLTYEQYF

v_gene: TRBV7-7
j_gene: TRBJ1-5
len: 15
CDR3aa: CASSRQGIGNQPQHF

v_gene: TRBV27
j_gene: TRBJ2-7
len: 13
CDR3aa: CASRNRGSYEQYF

v_gene: TRBV5-5
j_gene: TRBJ2-7
len: 14
CDR3aa: CASSPSGGGYEQYF

v_gene: TRBV6-5
j_gene: TRBJ2-3
len: 13
CDR3aa: CASSSLGADTQYF

v_gene: TRBV12-5
j_gene: TRBJ2-5
len: 13
CDR3aa: CASGQTGVETQYF

v_gene: TRBV11-2
j_gene: TRBJ2-1
len: 16
CDR3aa: CASSHPGLAVHNEQFF

v_gene: TRBV14
j_gene: TRBJ2-7
len: 15
CDR3aa: CASSQTVNPTYEQYF

v_gene: TRBV6-5
j_gene: TRBJ1-5
len: 13
CDR3aa: CASRPSRDQPQHF

v_gene: TRBV29-1
j_gene: TRBJ2-7
len: 18
CDR3aa: CSVEEVGWGSGRRYEQYF

v_gene: TRBV6-4
j_gene: TRBJ1-2
len: 16
CDR3aa: CASSDLRQGANYGYTF

v_gene: TRBV19
j_gene: TRBJ2-2
len: 15
CDR3aa: CASSIIGGFAGELFF

v_gene: TRBV12-3/TRBV12-4
j_gene: TRBJ1-5
len: 15
CDR3aa: CASSLYRAWEQPQHF

v_gene: TRBV11-2
j_gene: TRBJ2-5
len: 14
CDR3aa: CASSPGVGLETQYF

v_gene: TRBV3-1
j_gene: TRBJ1-5
len: 15
CDR3aa: CASSQDQGPYQPQHF

v_gene: TRBV4-1
j_gene: TRBJ2-7
len: 13
CDR3aa: CASSLGTGHEQYF

v_gene: TRBV5-3
j_gene: TRBJ2-1
len: 16
CDR3aa: CASSLGGRGRANEQFF

v_gene: TRBV6-1
j_gene: TRBJ2-1
len: 15
CDR3aa: CASSLPGLAFNEQFF

v_gene: TRBV6-2/TRBV6-3
j_gene: TRBJ2-2
len: 18
CDR3aa: CASSYSSETGDNTGELFF

v_gene: TRBV30
j_gene: TRBJ1-5
len: 14
CDR3aa: CAWSEGQGNQPQHF

v_gene: TRBV7-2
j_gene: TRBJ2-7
len: 17
CDR3aa: CASSLGRPAELPYEQYF

v_gene: TRBV28
j_gene: TRBJ1-2
len: 14
CDR3aa: CASSQIGPNYGYTF

v_gene: TRBV28
j_gene: TRBJ2-7
len: 16
CDR3aa: CASSSLQGRDAYEQYF

v_gene: TRBV6-2/TRBV6-3
j_gene: TRBJ2-7
len: 14
CDR3aa: CASSYGRTSYEQYF

v_gene: TRBV7-9
j_gene: TRBJ2-2
len: 16
CDR3aa: CALLSGRSANTGELFF

v_gene: TRBV5-1
j_gene: TRBJ2-7
len: 15
CDR3aa: CASSLESSRLYERYF

v_gene: TRBV11-2
j_gene: TRBJ2-7
len: 16
CDR3aa: CASSFVDPIHSYEQYF

v_gene: TRBV7-8
j_gene: TRBJ1-1
len: 14
CDR3aa: CASSLTGENTEAFF

v_gene: TRBV29-1
j_gene: TRBJ1-2
len: 11
CDR3aa: CSVGSKDGYTF

v_gene: TRBV20-1
j_gene: TRBJ2-3
len: 18
CDR3aa: CSATRRLAVDPSTDTQYF

v_gene: TRBV5-1
j_gene: TRBJ2-3
len: 20
CDR3aa: CASSLTIATSSGHFPDTQYF

v_gene: TRBV7-9
j_gene: TRBJ2-5
len: 14
CDR3aa: CASSFILRWETQYF

v_gene: TRBV5-1
j_gene: TRBJ2-5
len: 16
CDR3aa: CASSPGLAGYLETQYF

v_gene: TRBV12-3/TRBV12-4
j_gene: TRBJ2-2
len: 13
CDR3aa: CASSLYVGGELFF

v_gene: TRBV13
j_gene: TRBJ1-1
len: 15
CDR3aa: CASSASRAGRAEAFF